The 20 T cell receptor beta chains below come from one sample, sequenced in a study of shared clonotypes between healthy human individuals. Measured with immunoSEQ multiplex PCR; TCRdb has only the in-frame clones, and not every one. The top ten clones hold under 0.15% of a sample with 2,500,000 or so clones, around nine tenths of them seen once. Material for sequencing was naive CD4+ T cells sorted from blood. Noted subset: CD45RA+ positively selected. These receptors were collected from a man aged 18 to 30 in good health.

This chain links TRBV30 with TRBJ2-2; no clear D gene. This CDR3 has 13 amino acids. Looked up from germline, CDR1 is GTSNPN and CDR2 is SVGIG (reference sequence). V was clipped by 0 bases and J by 8 bases, with 10 bases between them. DNA of the CDR3: TGTGCCTGGAGTGTGAATAGTCGGGGGGAGCTGTTTTTT. It encodes CAWSVNSRGELFF.

The J gene is TRBJ2-2, the V gene TRBV5-4; TRBD1 matches at 9 bases. CDR1 is SGHNT, CDR2 YYREEE, per germline (reference sequence). CDR3 length: 14 amino acids. Trimming at V came to 4 bases and at J to 4 bases, leaving 2 bases not matched to a gene. The CDR3, as DNA: TGTGCCAGCAGCGTGACAGGGGGCACCGGGGAGCTGTTTTTT. Protein sequence: CASSVTGGTGELFF.

This rearrangement joins TRBV15 to TRBJ2-2; 9 nucleotides line up with TRBD2. Germline CDR1 reads LNHNV; CDR2 reads YYDKDF (reference sequence). V shed 2 bases, J shed 2 bases, and the junction held 3 bases outside the gene matches. CDR3 length: 16 residues. This chain's CDR3 is CATSRNSGSNTGELFF. CDR3 coding DNA: TGTGCCACCAGCAGAAATAGCGGGAGCAACACCGGGGAGCTGTTTTTT.

J is TRBJ2-1 and V is TRBV30; 8 bases map to TRBD2. CDR1 is GTSNPN and CDR2 is SVGIG in the germline V gene (reference sequence). CDR3 length: 15 amino acids. V lost 0 bases to trimming and J lost 8 bases; unmatched junction nucleotides: 9. The CDR3 region has the DNA TGTGCCTGGAGTGTAGCGGCGGGAGGTGTGGATGAGCAGTTCTTC. This translates into CAWSVAAGGVDEQFF.

Notes on this clone: Other DNA variants within this sample encode the same CDR3. This chain joins TRBV5-8 and TRBJ2-3; 10 bases are shared with TRBD2. The CDR3 spans 15 residues. V lost 4 bases and J lost 1; bases outside the gene matches: 3. Germline assignment: CDR1 SGHTS and CDR2 YDEGEE. CDR3 loop: CASSPLAGGTDTQYF. CDR3 nucleotide sequence: TGTGCCAGCAGCCCCCTAGCGGGAGGCACAGATACGCAGTATTTT.

This chain uses TRBV6-1 with TRBJ2-7; 9 nucleotides align to TRBD2. Trimming took 5 bases from V and 2 from J; bases not matched to a gene: 7. The CDR3 totals 15 residues. Germline assignment: CDR1 MNHNS and CDR2 SASEGT. The CDR3 nucleotides read TGTGCCAGCAGTAACGGACTAGCGCTTACCTACGAGCAGTACTTC. Protein sequence: CASSNGLALTYEQYF.

The chain links TRBV2 to TRBJ1-1; 9 nucleotides line up with TRBD1. V was clipped by 9 bases and J by 0 bases; unmatched bases: 2. The CDR3 runs to 13 residues. Germline V gene data show CDR1 as SNHLY and CDR2 as FYNNEI. The CDR3 DNA sequence: TGTGCCAGGCGGACAGGGGTGAACACTGAAGCTTTCTTT. This translates into CARRTGVNTEAFF.

This rearrangement joins TRBV7-2 to TRBJ2-5; TRBD2 is a possible D gene (5 bases). The ends were cut back, 6 bases at V and 5 bases at J, with 10 bases in the middle. Germline assignment: CDR1 SGHTA and CDR2 FQGNSA. The CDR3 totals 12 residues. In DNA, the CDR3 is TGTGCCAGCAGTGCGGAGGTCGAGACCCAGTACTTC. Protein: CASSAEVETQYF.

This clone was seen ten or more times. Other DNA sequences within the sample encode an identical CDR3. The chain carries TRBV5-1 and TRBJ2-5; D unclear. This CDR3 region has 11 residues. Deletions cut 2 bases from V and 1 base from J, with 0 bases between. Germline V gene sequence: CDR1 SGHRS, CDR2 YFSETQ. The CDR3 is CASSFQETQYF. The CDR3 coding sequence is TGCGCCAGCAGCTTCCAAGAGACCCAGTACTTC. Full variable domain (missing parts from reference TRBV5-1 and TRBJ2-5): KAGVTQTPRYLIKTRGQQVTLSCSPISGHRSVSWYQQTPGQGLQFLFEYFSETQRNKGNFPGRFSGRQFSNSRSEMNVSTLELGDSALYLCASSFQETQYFGPGTRLLVL.

This rearrangement joins TRBV7-8 to TRBJ2-1, with TRBD2 matching 9 bases. The CDR3 has 19 residues. V was clipped by 4 bases and J by 0 bases; unmatched bases: 13. The germline gives CDR1 SGHVS, CDR2 FQNEAQ. In DNA form, the CDR3 reads TGTGCCAGCAGCTCGAAGCTCCGGACTAGCGCAAACTCCTACAATGAGCAGTTCTTC. Encoded protein: CASSSKLRTSANSYNEQFF.

The chain is built from TRBV19 and TRBJ1-2; maybe TRBD1 (5 bases). The germline V and J ends were trimmed by 9 bases and 8 bases, with 16 bases remaining between them. CDR1 and CDR2 (germline): LNHDA, SQIVND (reference sequence). CDR3 size: 12 residues. CDR3 sequence (DNA): TGTGCCAGCCGAGGGGACGGCAAAGGCTACACCTTC. Protein sequence: CASRGDGKGYTF. The full variable domain, rest sourced from reference TRBV19 and TRBJ1-2, is DGGITQSPKYLFRKEGQNVTLSCEQNLNHDAMYWYRQDPGQGLRLIYYSQIVNDFQKGDIAEGYSVSREKKESFPLTVTSAQKNPTAFYLCASRGDGKGYTFGSGTRLTVV.

The chain links TRBV5-5 to TRBJ2-3; TRBD1 is a possible D gene (6 bases). V gave up 4 bases and J gave up 2 bases, with 17 bases separating them. The length of the CDR3 is 16 residues. Germline CDR1 and CDR2: SGHKS and YYEKEE (reference sequence). CDR3: CASSHYRDTNTDTQYF. The CDR3 nucleotides are TGTGCCAGCAGCCACTACCGGGACACCAACACAGATACGCAGTATTTT.

The V gene is TRBV5-1, the J gene TRBJ1-1, with TRBD1 identical over 7 bases. Germline assignment: CDR1 SGHRS and CDR2 YFSETQ. This CDR3 contains 15 residues. V lost 7 bases, J lost 0 bases, and 9 bases stayed unmatched. In DNA form, the CDR3 reads TGCGCCAGCCAACCGGGACAGTCTATGAACACTGAAGCTTTCTTT. The encoded protein is CASQPGQSMNTEAFF.

The chain uses TRBV5-1 and TRBJ2-6; D call uncertain. Germline loops: CDR1 SGHRS, CDR2 YFSETQ. The CDR3 sequence is 19 residues long. V lost 0 bases to trimming and J lost 0 bases, with 16 bases between them. The CDR3: CASSLAKGSFSSGANVLTF. In DNA, the CDR3 is TGCGCCAGCAGCTTGGCAAAGGGCTCCTTTAGCTCTGGGGCCAACGTCCTGACTTTC.

This clone was picked up one time. Here the CDR3 DNA reads TGTGCTAGTGAATCAGCTGGGGAAAACACGAATGGCTACACCTTC. Amino acid sequence: CASESAGENTNGYTF. The chain carries TRBV12-5 and TRBJ1-2; no clear D gene. The CDR3 runs to 15 residues. V lost 7 bases and J lost 6, with 21 bases in between. The germline gives CDR1 LGHNT, CDR2 FRNRAP.

The sample holds one count of this clone. The chain joins TRBV7-9 to TRBJ1-4; TRBD1 might be the D (5 bases). Per the germline V gene, CDR1 is SEHNR and CDR2 is FQNEAQ (reference sequence). This CDR3 comprises 13 residues. Trimming removed 4 bases from V and 8 bases from J, with 11 bases in between. In nucleotides, the CDR3 is TGTGCCAGCAGCTCCCCCTGGGGGGAAAAACTGTTTTTT. Protein product: CASSSPWGEKLFF.

The rearrangement uses TRBV10-3 and TRBJ2-5; D may be TRBD1 or TRBD2 (5 bases each). V lost 11 bases to trimming and J lost 5 bases, with 21 bases between them. The CDR3 extends over 14 amino acids. In germline, CDR1 is ENHRY, CDR2 SYGVKD. The CDR3, as DNA: TGTGCCTCTTCCGAGGGGCGCAAGGTGGAGACCCAGTACTTC. Translation gives CASSEGRKVETQYF.

In DNA form, the CDR3 reads TGTGCCAGCAGCTTGAGTTCGAGGGTCTCCTACAATGAGCAGTTCTTC. It translates to CASSLSSRVSYNEQFF. The V gene is TRBV5-6, the J gene TRBJ2-1; D possibly corresponds to TRBD2 (5 bases). The CDR3 runs to 16 residues. V was pared by 1 base and J by 0 bases, with 11 bases between. The germline gives CDR1 SGHDT, CDR2 YYEEEE.

To note about this clone: The sample holds other DNA sequences that translate to the same CDR3. The chain has TRBV5-1 and TRBJ2-7; 10 nucleotides agree with TRBD2. CDR1 SGHRS and CDR2 YFSETQ come from the germline V gene. The CDR3 runs to 14 residues. Germline trimming cut 0 bases from V and 5 bases from J; bases unmatched to any gene: 2. The CDR3 loop is CASSLGLAGDEQYF. CDR3 DNA sequence: TGCGCCAGCAGCTTGGGGCTAGCGGGGGACGAGCAGTACTTC.

The chain combines TRBV5-4 with TRBJ2-3; D gene uncertain. V lost 4 bases and J 0 bases, leaving 12 bases between the germline ends. The CDR3 runs 15 residues. Germline V lookup: CDR1 SGHNT, CDR2 YYREEE (reference sequence). The DNA of the CDR3 is TGTGCCAGCAGCCCCCAAGAGGTTAGCACAGATACGCAGTATTTT. This gives the protein CASSPQEVSTDTQYF. Based on the CDR3 plus reference TRBV5-4 and TRBJ2-3, the full variable domain is ETGVTQSPTHLIKTRGQQVTLRCSSQSGHNTVSWYQQALGQGPQFIFQYYREEENGRGNFPPRFSGLQFPNYSSELNVNALELDDSALYLCASSPQEVSTDTQYFGPGTRLTVL.